This T cell receptor beta chain is drawn from a study of blood T cell repertoires in COVID-19. Study-wide context: The cDNA or gDNA used as material had been derived from T cells, B-cell-depleted T cells, or PBMCs.

From germline, CDR1 is SGHAT and CDR2 FQDESV (reference sequence). The CDR3 loop spans 16 amino acids. V lost 5 bases, J lost 3 bases, and 19 bases lay in between. Original handling: Amplification from reference gene primers served as the basis for estimated nucleated cell counts. Clones were sequenced by immunoSEQ multiplex PCR, and TCRdb holds only the in-frame ones, with some missing. The DNA gave D and trimming, while V, J and clone size come from that table. The table lists tens of thousands of clones, just under 90% of them singletons. This sequence was found in a man older than 75 with active or convalescent COVID-19. Source material: peripheral blood. V is TRBV11-1 and J is TRBJ1-1; D perhaps matches TRBD1 (6 bases). The CDR3 DNA reads TGTGCCAGCAGCCCCCGCGGCTTACCAGGGGACACTGAAGCTTTCTTT. This codes for CASSPRGLPGDTEAFF.